Listed below are T cell receptor beta chains from one sample, sequenced in a study of cytomegalovirus exposure and HLA in healthy donors. The repertoire was sequenced with immunoSEQ multiplex PCR; TCRdb's copy has only in-frame clones and lacks some. Of 150,000 or so clones in the sample, approximately 80% are singletons; the top ten hold just over 4.5%. Sequencing was performed on PBMCs. Source of these receptors: a woman aged 45-65 years in good health and CMV-seropositive. CDR3s include the opening cysteine and the closing phenylalanine or tryptophan. D genes are given only for firm matches. Expanded clones are given a class, and other clones once, few, many or no size at all.

V gene: TRBV5-1; clone size: NA; J gene: TRBJ1-3; D gene: TRBD1; CDR3 protein: CASSHNPGQGNTIYF; CDR3 DNA: TGCGCCAGCAGTCACAACCCGGGACAGGGAAACACCATATATTTT
V gene: TRBV9; clone size: NA; J gene: TRBJ2-1; D gene: TRBD2; CDR3 protein: CASSSRTVTSGIDEQFF; CDR3 DNA: TGTGCCAGCAGCTCTCGGACGGTGACTAGCGGGATTGATGAGCAGTTCTTC
V gene: TRBV4-3; clone size: once; J gene: TRBJ2-7; D gene: NA; CDR3 protein: CASSQAREVSYEQYF; CDR3 DNA: TGCGCCAGCAGCCAAGCGAGGGAAGTGTCCTACGAGCAGTACTTC
V gene: TRBV29-1; clone size: NA; J gene: TRBJ2-7; D gene: NA; CDR3 protein: CSVVHIGEPYEQYF; CDR3 DNA: TGCAGCGTCGTACATATTGGGGAGCCCTACGAGCAGTACTTC
V gene: TRBV7-2; clone size: NA; J gene: TRBJ2-1; D gene: TRBD2; CDR3 protein: CASSHNPSGAYNEQFF; CDR3 DNA: TGTGCCAGCAGCCATAACCCGAGCGGGGCCTACAATGAGCAGTTCTTC
V gene: TRBV28; clone size: NA; J gene: TRBJ2-1; D gene: TRBD1; CDR3 protein: CASSFGPTGTGGHEQFF; CDR3 DNA: TGTGCCAGCAGTTTTGGGCCGACCGGGACAGGGGGCCATGAGCAGTTCTTC
V gene: TRBV5-1; clone size: NA; J gene: TRBJ2-3; D gene: NA; CDR3 protein: CASSLVSGLTDTQYF; CDR3 DNA: TGCGCCAGCAGCTTGGTGTCGGGACTTACAGATACGCAGTATTTT
V gene: TRBV10-1; clone size: NA; J gene: TRBJ2-2; D gene: NA; CDR3 protein: CASSDQGGNTGELFF; CDR3 DNA: TGCGCCAGCAGTGATCAGGGGGGAAACACCGGGGAGCTGTTTTTT
V gene: TRBV28; clone size: NA; J gene: TRBJ1-5; D gene: TRBD1; CDR3 protein: CASSFNRGGGNQPQHF; CDR3 DNA: TGTGCCAGCAGTTTTAACAGGGGTGGGGGCAATCAGCCCCAGCATTTT
V gene: TRBV4-1; clone size: few; J gene: TRBJ2-7; D gene: TRBD2; CDR3 protein: CASSQGGTSLYEQYF; CDR3 DNA: TGCGCCAGCAGCCAAGGAGGGACTAGCCTCTACGAGCAGTACTTC
V gene: TRBV10-3; clone size: NA; J gene: TRBJ2-7; D gene: NA; CDR3 protein: CAISDLAPKRSYEQYF; CDR3 DNA: TGTGCCATCAGTGACCTCGCTCCGAAGCGTTCCTACGAGCAGTACTTC
V gene: TRBV7-3; clone size: NA; J gene: TRBJ2-1; D gene: TRBD1; CDR3 protein: CASSLGQGSYNEQFF; CDR3 DNA: TGTGCCAGCAGCTTAGGACAGGGATCCTACAATGAGCAGTTCTTC
V gene: TRBV5-1; clone size: NA; J gene: TRBJ2-3; D gene: TRBD2; CDR3 protein: CASSAGTSGRIRDTQYF; CDR3 DNA: TGCGCCAGCAGCGCTGGGACTAGCGGGAGGATTCGGGATACGCAGTATTTT
V gene: TRBV15; clone size: NA; J gene: TRBJ2-5; D gene: NA; CDR3 protein: CATSRAVETQYF; CDR3 DNA: TGTGCCACCAGCAGAGCTGTGGAGACCCAGTACTTC
V gene: TRBV9; clone size: NA; J gene: TRBJ2-4; D gene: TRBD1; CDR3 protein: CASSVGTGTNIQYF; CDR3 DNA: TGTGCCAGCAGCGTAGGGACAGGGACCAACATTCAGTACTTC
V gene: TRBV7-9; clone size: once; J gene: TRBJ2-7; D gene: NA; CDR3 protein: CASSLGGGRVSYEQYF; CDR3 DNA: TGTGCCAGCAGCCTAGGGGGAGGGAGAGTTTCGTACGAGCAGTACTTC
V gene: TRBV5-4; clone size: NA; J gene: TRBJ2-4; D gene: TRBD1; CDR3 protein: CASSDFRGINIQYF; CDR3 DNA: TGTGCCAGCAGCGACTTCAGGGGGATCAACATTCAGTACTTC
V gene: TRBV4-2; clone size: NA; J gene: TRBJ2-7; D gene: TRBD2; CDR3 protein: CASSQGSSGMSLGEQYF; CDR3 DNA: TGTGCCAGCAGCCAAGGGTCTAGCGGGATGTCCTTGGGTGAGCAGTACTTC
V gene: TRBV4-1; clone size: NA; J gene: TRBJ2-5; D gene: TRBD2; CDR3 protein: CASSQGKGAGVETQYF; CDR3 DNA: TGCGCCAGCAGCCAGGGGAAAGGAGCGGGAGTGGAGACCCAGTACTTC
V gene: TRBV9; clone size: NA; J gene: TRBJ2-1; D gene: NA; CDR3 protein: CASSVAPGLGGDEQFF; CDR3 DNA: TGTGCCAGCAGCGTAGCCCCGGGACTAGGGGGCGATGAGCAGTTCTTC
V gene: TRBV19; clone size: NA; J gene: TRBJ2-5; D gene: NA; CDR3 protein: CASSIAGAGETQYF; CDR3 DNA: TGTGCCAGTAGTATAGCAGGGGCTGGGGAGACCCAGTACTTC
V gene: TRBV18; clone size: NA; J gene: TRBJ2-1; D gene: TRBD2; CDR3 protein: CASSPRTSGVGTYNEQFF; CDR3 DNA: TGTGCCAGCTCACCACGCACTAGCGGAGTGGGTACATACAATGAGCAGTTCTTC
V gene: TRBV30; clone size: NA; J gene: TRBJ2-7; D gene: TRBD2; CDR3 protein: CAWSSGGEQYF; CDR3 DNA: TGTGCCTGGAGTTCGGGAGGAGAGCAGTACTTC
V gene: TRBV5-5; clone size: NA; J gene: TRBJ1-6; D gene: NA; CDR3 protein: CASSYGDTYNSPLHF; CDR3 DNA: TGTGCCAGCAGCTACGGTGACACCTATAATTCACCCCTCCACTTT
V gene: TRBV7-9; clone size: NA; J gene: TRBJ2-7; D gene: NA; CDR3 protein: CASSLAGVGDEQYF; CDR3 DNA: TGTGCCAGCAGCTTAGCGGGAGTGGGAGACGAGCAGTACTTC
V gene: TRBV4-3; clone size: NA; J gene: TRBJ2-7; D gene: NA; CDR3 protein: CASSQDVLPSYEQYF; CDR3 DNA: TGCGCCAGCAGCCAAGATGTGCTACCCTCCTACGAGCAGTACTTC
V gene: TRBV19; clone size: NA; J gene: TRBJ2-5; D gene: TRBD1; CDR3 protein: CASSLTTGNQQYF; CDR3 DNA: TGTGCCAGTAGTTTAACGACAGGGAATCAGCAGTACTTC
V gene: TRBV6-5; clone size: NA; J gene: TRBJ2-7; D gene: TRBD2; CDR3 protein: CATTEYSGGYYEQYF; CDR3 DNA: TGTGCCACCACCGAGTATAGCGGGGGGTACTACGAGCAGTACTTC
V gene: TRBV13; clone size: NA; J gene: TRBJ2-7; D gene: NA; CDR3 protein: CASRRIREPDEQYF; CDR3 DNA: TGTGCCAGCAGACGAATCCGGGAACCCGACGAGCAGTACTTC
V gene: TRBV30; clone size: NA; J gene: TRBJ1-1; D gene: TRBD1; CDR3 protein: CAWSHRTGRAEAFF; CDR3 DNA: TGTGCCTGGAGTCACAGGACAGGGCGGGCTGAAGCTTTCTTT
V gene: TRBV7-9; clone size: NA; J gene: TRBJ1-1; D gene: NA; CDR3 protein: CASSLERDNLVRGEAFF; CDR3 DNA: TGTGCCAGCAGCTTAGAGAGGGACAATTTGGTGAGGGGTGAAGCTTTCTTT
V gene: TRBV19; clone size: once; J gene: TRBJ1-2; D gene: NA; CDR3 protein: CASSIQDNGYYGYTF; CDR3 DNA: TGTGCCAGTAGTATACAGGACAATGGCTACTATGGCTACACCTTC
V gene: TRBV7-8; clone size: NA; J gene: TRBJ1-5; D gene: NA; CDR3 protein: CASSLEGVVQPQHF; CDR3 DNA: TGTGCCAGCAGCTTAGAAGGAGTGGTCCAGCCCCAGCATTTT
V gene: TRBV4-3; clone size: NA; J gene: TRBJ1-5; D gene: NA; CDR3 protein: CASSTENNQPQHF; CDR3 DNA: TGCGCCAGCAGTACAGAAAACAATCAGCCCCAGCATTTT
V gene: TRBV7-2; clone size: NA; J gene: TRBJ2-1; D gene: NA; CDR3 protein: CASSLVSGDNNWYEQFF; CDR3 DNA: TGTGCCAGCAGCTTAGTTTCGGGAGATAACAATTGGTATGAGCAGTTCTTC
V gene: TRBV6-5; clone size: NA; J gene: TRBJ2-7; D gene: NA; CDR3 protein: CASSRRDEQYF; CDR3 DNA: TGTGCCAGCAGCCGACGGGACGAGCAGTACTTC
V gene: TRBV7-2; clone size: NA; J gene: TRBJ1-1; D gene: NA; CDR3 protein: CASSLAGGNPLVGAFF; CDR3 DNA: TGTGCCAGCAGCTTAGCGGGAGGAAACCCACTCGTAGGGGCTTTCTTT
V gene: TRBV4-2; clone size: NA; J gene: TRBJ1-2; D gene: NA; CDR3 protein: CASSQASGRTNYGYTF; CDR3 DNA: TGTGCCAGCAGCCAAGCGTCAGGAAGAACTAACTATGGCTACACCTTC
V gene: TRBV5-4; clone size: NA; J gene: TRBJ1-2; D gene: NA; CDR3 protein: CASSSEPLPQGYGYTF; CDR3 DNA: TGTGCCAGCAGCTCCGAGCCCCTTCCCCAGGGCTATGGCTACACCTTC
V gene: TRBV5-1; clone size: NA; J gene: TRBJ2-3; D gene: NA; CDR3 protein: CASSLIPPTPTDTQYF; CDR3 DNA: TGCGCCAGCAGCTTGATTCCCCCAACACCCACAGATACGCAGTATTTT
V gene: TRBV4-3; clone size: NA; J gene: TRBJ1-5; D gene: NA; CDR3 protein: CASSQDLGGADQPQHF; CDR3 DNA: TGCGCCAGCAGCCAAGATTTAGGGGGGGCGGATCAGCCCCAGCATTTT
V gene: TRBV6-1; clone size: NA; J gene: TRBJ2-5; D gene: TRBD2; CDR3 protein: CASSEAGLAAETQYF; CDR3 DNA: TGTGCCAGCAGTGAAGCCGGACTAGCGGCAGAGACCCAGTACTTC
V gene: TRBV5-1; clone size: NA; J gene: TRBJ1-5; D gene: NA; CDR3 protein: CASSAGGGQPQHF; CDR3 DNA: TGCGCCAGCAGCGCGGGGGGGGGTCAGCCCCAGCATTTT
V gene: TRBV6-5; clone size: NA; J gene: TRBJ1-1; D gene: NA; CDR3 protein: CASFRGRNTEAFF; CDR3 DNA: TGTGCCAGCTTCAGGGGCCGAAACACTGAAGCTTTCTTT
V gene: TRBV15; clone size: NA; J gene: TRBJ2-5; D gene: NA; CDR3 protein: CATSRVSVQETQYF; CDR3 DNA: TGTGCCACCAGCAGAGTAAGCGTCCAAGAGACCCAGTACTTC
V gene: TRBV25-1; clone size: NA; J gene: TRBJ1-6; D gene: TRBD1; CDR3 protein: CASRDMGTGFHNSPLHF; CDR3 DNA: TGTGCCAGCAGGGACATGGGGACAGGGTTCCATAATTCACCCCTCCACTTT
V gene: TRBV7-3; clone size: NA; J gene: TRBJ2-1; D gene: NA; CDR3 protein: CASSPGLYSYNEQFF; CDR3 DNA: TGTGCCAGCAGCCCGGGACTGTACTCCTACAATGAGCAGTTCTTC
V gene: TRBV27; clone size: NA; J gene: TRBJ1-4; D gene: NA; CDR3 protein: CASRRQTNEKLFF; CDR3 DNA: TGTGCCAGCAGAAGACAGACTAATGAAAAACTGTTTTTT